Shown below are 18 T cell receptor beta chains from a single sample sequenced in a study of metastatic and nonmetastatic thyroid tumors. Treatment of any kind had been given to no patient before thyroid surgery. TCRdb re-called clones from the PCR reads using MiXCR. The sample shows roughly 21,000 clones, roughly a quarter of them seen only once. Sample: blood. All receptors derive from a female donor with papillary thyroid cancer or a benign thyroid nodule (not recorded which). Some clones in this sample may be carry-over from other donors' samples.

Many counts were recorded for this clone. The DNA for the CDR3 is TGCAGTGCTAGTTTGACAGCGGGAAACACCATATATTTT. It yields the protein CSASLTAGNTIYF. The chain links TRBV20-1 to TRBJ1-3, with a possible D match to TRBD1 (5 bases). Trimming removed 3 bases from V and 4 bases from J, with 10 bases in between. CDR3 size: 13 residues. Germline assignment: CDR1 DFQATT and CDR2 SNEGSKA (reference sequence).

There are a few counts of this clone. The chain combines TRBV2 with TRBJ2-7; D not certain. Germline CDR1 reads SNHLY; CDR2 reads FYNNEI. V gave up 3 bases and J gave up 7 bases, with 16 bases separating them. The CDR3 length is 14 residues. CDR3: CASSEQQSTREQYF. The CDR3 DNA reads as TGTGCCAGCAGTGAGCAACAGAGCACCCGGGAGCAGTACTTC.

The rearrangement links TRBV5-1 to TRBJ2-2, with TRBD1 identical over 7 bases. V shed 4 bases and J 5 bases; nucleotides not matched to a gene: 8. Per the germline V gene, CDR1 is SGHRS and CDR2 is YFSETQ. There are 15 residues in the CDR3. CDR3 amino acids: CASSPGQAGTGELFF. CDR3 nucleotide sequence: TGCGCCAGCAGCCCCGGACAGGCCGGGACCGGGGAGCTGTTTTTT.

This clone was counted ten times or more. The V and J genes are TRBV4-2 and TRBJ2-2, with 8 bases fitting TRBD2. V gave up 0 bases and J gave up 4 bases; unmatched junction bases: 4. Germline V gives CDR1 LGHNA, CDR2 YNFKEQ. This CDR3 comprises 16 residues. CDR3 residues: CASSQDGLAGTGELFF. Written as DNA, the CDR3 is TGTGCCAGCAGCCAAGATGGCCTAGCGGGCACCGGGGAGCTGTTTTTT.

Within the sample, this clone is medium-sized (0.01 to 0.1%). V is TRBV20-1 and J is TRBJ2-3; 7 bases align to TRBD2. V trimming: 6 bases; J trimming: 0 bases; junction bases outside the gene matches: 3. In germline, CDR1 is DFQATT, CDR2 SNEGSKA (reference sequence). The length of the CDR3 is 13 residues. The CDR3 spells CSALAASTDTQYF. CDR3 nucleotide sequence: TGCAGTGCCCTAGCGGCCAGCACAGATACGCAGTATTTT.

This clone has just one count. The V gene is TRBV20-1, the J gene TRBJ1-5, with TRBD1 identical over 8 bases. The CDR3 runs to 15 residues. Trimming removed 3 bases from V and 3 bases from J; junction bases left unmatched: 7. CDR1 and CDR2 (germline): DFQATT, SNEGSKA (reference sequence). CDR3 in DNA: TGCAGTGCTAGGGCAGGACAGGGCTCCAATCAGCCCCAGCATTTT. Translated: CSARAGQGSNQPQHF.

There are many counts of this clone. The J gene is TRBJ2-5, the V gene TRBV4-3, with TRBD2 as a possible D gene (5 bases). Germline V gene sequence: CDR1 LGHNA, CDR2 YSLEER. Trimming left V 2 bases short and J 2 bases short, with 15 bases between. The CDR3 totals 16 residues. The CDR3 sequence is CASSQRLKVRQETQYF. The CDR3 DNA sequence: TGCGCCAGCAGCCAAAGACTAAAGGTAAGGCAAGAGACCCAGTACTTC.

This clone was observed at least ten times. The chain carries TRBV5-1 and TRBJ2-2; the D is unclear. Germline CDR1 and CDR2: SGHRS and YFSETQ. The CDR3 sequence is 16 residues long. With 0 bases removed from V and 0 bases from J, the gap between germline ends came to 9 bases. The CDR3 DNA follows: TGCGCCAGCAGCTTGGAGACACACGCGAACACCGGGGAGCTGTTTTTT. As protein: CASSLETHANTGELFF. Variable domain in full (rest from reference TRBV5-1 and TRBJ2-2): KAGVTQTPRYLIKTRGQQVTLSCSPISGHRSVSWYQQTPGQGLQFLFEYFSETQRNKGNFPGRFSGRQFSNSRSEMNVSTLELGDSALYLCASSLETHANTGELFFGEGSRLTVL.

This clone has ten or more counts. V and J are TRBV6-2 or TRBV6-3 and TRBJ2-7, with D possibly being TRBD1 (6 bases). The CDR3 is made up of 13 amino acids. Germline CDR1 MNHEY, CDR2 SVGEGT. V was pared by 6 bases and J by 2 bases, with 11 bases between. CDR3 DNA sequence: TGTGCCAGCAGCCAGAGGGGGACCTACGAGCAGTACTTC. Translated, it gives CASSQRGTYEQYF.

With regard to this clone: A junction boundary mismatches the germline segment, possibly from a read error. The rearrangement joins TRBV20-1 to TRBJ2-1; D ambiguous. CDR3 size: 15 residues. The germline V gene encodes CDR1 DFQATT and CDR2 SNEGSKA (reference sequence). CDR3 sequence: CSPSPGRSSYNVQFF. CDR3 coding DNA: TGCAGTCCTAGTCCCGGACGGAGCTCCTACAATGTGCAGTTCTTC.

The chain employs TRBV4-2 and TRBJ2-5, with 9 nucleotides matching TRBD1. After removal of 0 bases from V and 5 bases from J, the junction contained 4 bases not matched to a gene. This CDR3 comprises 15 residues. The germline V gene has CDR1 LGHNA and CDR2 YNFKEQ. The CDR3, as DNA: TGTGCCAGCAGCCAAGAGGGACAGGGCGGGGAGACCCAGTACTTC. Protein: CASSQEGQGGETQYF.

This clone was found many times. The V and J genes are TRBV9 and TRBJ1-1; 8 nucleotides match TRBD1. The CDR3 has 14 residues. V dropped 4 bases and J dropped 1; count of bases not matched to a gene: 3. Germline loops: CDR1 SGDLS, CDR2 YYNGEE. The CDR3 sequence: CASSRQGTNTEAFF. The CDR3 DNA reads as TGTGCCAGCAGCCGACAGGGGACGAACACTGAAGCTTTCTTT. The entire variable domain, with the rest obtained from reference TRBV9 and TRBJ1-1, is as follows: DSGVTQTPKHLITATGQRVTLRCSPRSGDLSVYWYQQSLDQGLQFLIQYYNGEERAKGNILERFSAQQFPDLHSELNLSSLELGDSALYFCASSRQGTNTEAFFGQGTRLTVV.

Comments on this clone: A read error may produce the germline difference seen at one junction end. The rearrangement uses TRBV7-2 and TRBJ1-2, with D uncertain. Germline loops: CDR1 SGHTA, CDR2 FQGNSA. This CDR3 has 15 residues. The chain's CDR3 is CASSPRGSLNYGYTF. For the CDR3, the DNA is TGTGCCAGCAGCCCGCGAGGGAGTCTAAACTATGGCTACACTTTC.

This clone is labeled medium-sized. V and J are TRBV20-1 and TRBJ2-1; TRBD2 agrees at 8 bases. After removal of 3 bases from V and 7 bases from J, the junction contained 8 bases not matched to a gene. This CDR3 region has 14 residues. CDR1 is DFQATT, CDR2 SNEGSKA, per germline (reference sequence). Here the CDR3 DNA reads TGCAGTGCTAGGGGTGCGCGGGGGGCAAATGAGCAGTTCTTC. It encodes CSARGARGANEQFF.

CDR3 nucleotide sequence: TGTGCCAGCAGACGAGCGGGGGTTGGCACAGATACGCAGTATTTT. This codes for CASRRAGVGTDTQYF. The V call is TRBV12-3 or TRBV12-4, the J call TRBJ2-3; 8 bases fit TRBD2. CDR3 length equals 15 residues. After removal of 6 bases from V and 1 base from J, the junction contained 6 bases not matched to a gene.

The chain uses TRBV30 and TRBJ2-2; 9 bases are a match to TRBD2. V lost 4 bases and J lost 9; bases outside the gene matches: 3. The CDR3 consists of 12 residues. CDR1 is GTSNPN and CDR2 is SVGIG in the germline V gene (reference sequence). CDR3 residues: CAWTASGRELFF. CDR3 bases: TGTGCCTGGACAGCTAGCGGGAGGGAGCTGTTTTTT.

Only a few counts were recorded for this clone. The chain is built from TRBV6-1 and TRBJ1-6; D may be TRBD1 (5 bases). The germline CDR1 and CDR2 sequences are MNHNS and SASEGT. V gave up 3 bases and J gave up 5 bases, with 5 bases separating them. The CDR3 runs to 13 residues. CDR3 DNA sequence: TGTGCCAGCAGTGACAGGGATAATTCACCCCTCCACTTT. It specifies CASSDRDNSPLHF.

The sample holds many counts of this clone. V and J are TRBV29-1 and TRBJ2-7, with 7 nucleotides matching TRBD1. CDR1 is SQVTM, CDR2 ANQGSEA, per germline. The CDR3 is made up of 14 amino acids. After removal of 5 bases from V and 2 bases from J, the junction contained 9 bases not matched to a gene. CDR3 residues: CSVIRDRITYEQYF. The CDR3 DNA reads as TGCAGCGTTATCCGGGACAGAATCACCTACGAGCAGTACTTC.